This is a list of T cell receptor beta chains from one sample in a study of T cells expressing NK-cell markers. TCRdb re-called the 5' RACE reads; one entry per CDR3 protein, DNA not given. The ten most abundant clones cover about 10% of a sample with about 400,000 distinct CDR3 sequences. Sequenced material: blood T cells: a sorted CD56 or NKG2C T cell subset, CD4+ or CD8+ T cells, or bulk PBMC T cells (not recorded which). The receptor source for this set is a woman aged 50 to 60 in good health. Both conserved end residues are part of each CDR3.

CDR3 protein	J gene	V gene
CASSLPPGLAGGLTGELFF	TRBJ2-2	TRBV5-1
CASSFSTRSEKLFF	TRBJ1-4	TRBV12-3/TRBV12-4
CASSQTAGSEKLFF	TRBJ1-4	TRBV3-1
CATSRGTGYEQFF	TRBJ2-1	TRBV15
CASGLSGAGDTQYF	TRBJ2-3	TRBV3-1
CASSAGQGRNTEAFF	TRBJ1-1	TRBV5-1
CSASAAGTHYEQYF	TRBJ2-7	TRBV20-1
CASSLGGVRSPLRDTQYF	TRBJ2-3	TRBV12-3/TRBV12-4
CASSLFGQGNYEQYF	TRBJ2-7	TRBV5-1
CASNAGFQEQFF	TRBJ2-1	TRBV11-2
CASSSHTRKHTEAFF	TRBJ1-1	TRBV25-1
CSAKQTASGRGYNEQFF	TRBJ2-1	TRBV20-1
CSVAGSNQPQHF	TRBJ1-5	TRBV29-1
CASSAQTRVDTQYF	TRBJ2-3	TRBV5-6
CASSPVGISGANVLTF	TRBJ2-6	TRBV18
CASSPARASSYTF	TRBJ1-2	TRBV7-9
CASSRNTYEQYF	TRBJ2-7	TRBV11-1
CACTTGTMETQYF	TRBJ2-5	TRBV30
CASSLLQGVASPLHF	TRBJ1-6	TRBV7-8
CASSPEWGADTQYF	TRBJ2-3	TRBV27
CATLSGSEQFF	TRBJ2-1	TRBV27
CSVGKQPAETQYF	TRBJ2-5	TRBV29-1
CASSLRGEQYF	TRBJ2-7	TRBV12-3/TRBV12-4
CASSDRNQPQHF	TRBJ1-5	TRBV19